One and the same sample provided the 29 T cell receptor beta chains below, sequenced in a study of Ad26.COV2.S vaccination and SARS-CoV-2 variants. Only in-frame clones appear in the TCRdb table, and some are missing; sequencing was by immunoSEQ multiplex PCR. The top ten hold 1.5% to 2% of the sample, which has hundreds of thousands of clones, about 92% seen once. The treatment denotes: roughly 20 received Ad26.COV2.S at low or high dose, single or two shots; about five received placebo; per-sample allocation not given. All samples were drawn on day 63, counting from the first vaccine or placebo injection. The sequenced sample was peripheral blood, obtained in a trial of Ad26.COV2.S vaccine versus placebo. The origin of the receptors is a person between 18 and 65 years old who received the Ad26.COV2.S COVID-19 vaccine or a placebo.

Points on this clone: The identical CDR3 is also encoded by other nucleotide sequences in the sample. The rearrangement links TRBV18 to TRBJ1-5; unclear D gene. CDR1 and CDR2 (germline): KGHSH, LQKENI. The length of the CDR3 is 14 residues. The V and J ends lost 2 bases and 0 bases respectively, with 5 bases between them. In nucleotides, the CDR3 is TGTGCCAGCTCACCAGGTTATAGCAATCAGCCCCAGCATTTT. Translating it yields CASSPGYSNQPQHF. Filled out from reference TRBV18 and TRBJ1-5, the complete variable domain reads NAGVMQNPRHLVRRRGQEARLRCSPMKGHSHVYWYRQLPEEGLKFMVYLQKENIIDESGMPKERFSAEFPKEGPSILRIQQVVRGDSAAYFCASSPGYSNQPQHFGDGTRLSIL.

This chain uses TRBV5-8 with TRBJ1-2; 9 bases map to TRBD1. Germline CDR1 reads SGHTS; CDR2 reads YDEGEE. The length of the CDR3 is 18 residues. V trimming: 1 base; J trimming: 0 bases; junction bases outside the gene matches: 10. As DNA, the CDR3 is TGTGCCAGCAGCTTGTTAGTCGGGACAGGGACCGCTAACTATGGCTACACCTTC. Translation: CASSLLVGTGTANYGYTF.

V is TRBV5-3 and J is TRBJ1-6; 8 bases fit TRBD1. TRBV5-3 is treated as an ORF (open reading frame) with a function not yet certain. This CDR3 contains 16 residues. V lost 0 bases and J lost 8; bases outside the gene matches: 7. CDR3 sequence: CARSLAEGQVHSPLHF. The CDR3 DNA is TGTGCCAGAAGCTTGGCCGAGGGACAGGTCCATTCACCCCTCCACTTT.

V usage is TRBV5-1 and J usage is TRBJ2-1; D is unclear. The germline V and J ends were trimmed by 1 base and 3 bases, with 5 bases remaining between them. The germline V gene encodes CDR1 SGHRS and CDR2 YFSETQ. This CDR3 spans 13 amino acids. CDR3 loop: CASSLLGYNEQFF. The CDR3 DNA follows: TGCGCCAGCAGCTTGCTGGGCTACAATGAGCAGTTCTTC.

This chain joins TRBV29-1 and TRBJ1-2; 9 bases map to TRBD1. Germline values: CDR1 SQVTM, CDR2 ANQGSEA. The CDR3 is 14 residues long. V lost 6 bases to trimming and J lost 5 bases; unmatched junction nucleotides: 10. This chain's CDR3 is CSVMAAGQGYGYTF. CDR3 nucleotides: TGCAGCGTGATGGCAGCGGGACAGGGTTATGGCTACACCTTC. Supplemented by reference TRBV29-1 and TRBJ1-2, the full variable domain reads SAVISQKPSRDICQRGTSLTIQCQVDSQVTMMFWYRQQPGQSLTLIATANQGSEATYESGFVIDKFPISRPNLTFSTLTVSNMSPEDSSIYLCSVMAAGQGYGYTFGSGTRLTVV.

This clone occurred once. The V and J genes are TRBV4-3 and TRBJ1-4, with TRBD1 identical over 8 bases. J gave up 9 bases and V 0 bases, and 6 bases lay outside the gene matches. The CDR3 runs to 15 residues. Germline loops: CDR1 LGHNA, CDR2 YSLEER. In DNA form, the CDR3 reads TGCGCCAGCAGCCAAGATGACGGGGACAGGCAAAAACTGTTTTTT. As protein: CASSQDDGDRQKLFF.

The rearrangement links TRBV2 to TRBJ1-1; TRBD1 might be the D (5 bases). CDR3 length: 14 amino acids. V gave up 3 bases and J gave up 6 bases, with 14 bases separating them. Germline CDR1 and CDR2: SNHLY and FYNNEI. CDR3 region: CASSDVGLRAEAFF. The CDR3 DNA follows: TGTGCCAGCAGTGACGTAGGCCTCAGGGCTGAAGCTTTCTTT. Full variable domain (outside the CDR3, taken from reference TRBV2 and TRBJ1-1): EPEVTQTPSHQVTQMGQEVILRCVPISNHLYFYWYRQILGQKVEFLVSFYNNEISEKSEIFDDQFSVERPDGSNFTLKIRSTKLEDSAMYFCASSDVGLRAEAFFGQGTRLTVV.

This chain uses TRBV4-1 with TRBJ1-2; unclear D gene. The CDR3 totals 15 residues. V shed 3 bases and J shed 8 bases, with 19 bases lying between them. Germline V gene data show CDR1 as MGHRA and CDR2 as YSYEKL. In DNA form, the CDR3 reads TGCGCCAGCAGCCAGGAAGTTTCCTCCAGGAACGGCTACACCTTC. This gives the protein CASSQEVSSRNGYTF.

J is TRBJ1-1 and V is TRBV30; weak D call: TRBD1 (5 bases). Trimming stripped 2 bases from V and 5 bases from J, with 9 bases between. The V gene's germline CDR1 is GTSNPN and CDR2 SVGIG (reference sequence). The CDR3 loop spans 12 amino acids. In DNA, the CDR3 is TGTGCCTGGAGTCCCGGGGCGACTGAAGCTTTCTTT. As protein: CAWSPGATEAFF.

This clone was seen just once. The V call is TRBV27, the J call TRBJ2-1; TRBD2 agrees at 7 bases. Germline loops: CDR1 MNHEY, CDR2 SMNVEV (reference sequence). This CDR3 is 13 amino acids long. Trimming removed 8 bases from V and 3 bases from J; junction bases left unmatched: 4. CDR3 residues: CASGLGDYNEQFF. The CDR3 DNA reads TGTGCCAGCGGACTAGGGGACTACAATGAGCAGTTCTTC.

V usage is TRBV7-2 and J usage is TRBJ2-7; no definite D call. The CDR3 has 14 residues. Germline V CDR1 and CDR2: SGHTA, FQGNSA. The ends were cut back, 2 bases at V and 2 bases at J, with 10 bases in the middle. CDR3 sequence reads: CASSLSAGAYEQYF. In DNA form, the CDR3 reads TGTGCCAGCAGCTTATCCGCTGGAGCCTACGAGCAGTACTTC.

The chain carries TRBV5-4 and TRBJ2-7, with D unresolved. Trimming pared 6 bases from V and 7 bases from J, leaving 17 bases between. The CDR3 has 13 amino acids. The germline gives CDR1 SGHNT, CDR2 YYREEE (reference sequence). CDR3 residues: CASNDIGEMEQYF. The CDR3 region has the DNA TGTGCCAGCAACGATATCGGAGAGATGGAGCAGTACTTC.

V and J are TRBV3-1 (or the pseudogene TRBV3-2) and TRBJ2-3, with 8 bases identical to TRBD1. The V gene end was trimmed by 3 bases and the J gene end by 6 bases; junction bases not matched to a gene: 8. Germline assignment: CDR1 LGHDT and CDR2 YNNKEL (reference sequence). CDR3 length equals 15 residues. Here the CDR3 reads CASSHRRGQADTQYF. As DNA, the CDR3 is TGTGCCAGCAGCCATCGAAGGGGACAGGCGGATACGCAGTATTTT.

For this clone: Other DNA variants within this sample encode the same CDR3. The chain uses TRBV3-1 (or the pseudogene TRBV3-2) and TRBJ2-7; D uncertain. V shed 2 bases and J shed 0 bases, with 2 bases lying between them. The CDR3 has 12 amino acids. CDR1 and CDR2 (germline): LGHDT, YNNKEL (reference sequence). The chain's CDR3 is CASSQSSYEQYF. The CDR3 region has the DNA TGTGCCAGCAGCCAAAGCTCCTACGAGCAGTACTTC.

The V and J genes are TRBV20-1 and TRBJ1-1; D is ambiguous. V gave up 0 bases and J gave up 3 bases, with 2 bases separating them. Germline loops: CDR1 DFQATT, CDR2 SNEGSKA (reference sequence). This CDR3 has 11 amino acids. CDR3 DNA: TGCAGTGCTAGAGAGGACACTGAAGCTTTCTTT. Translated, it gives CSAREDTEAFF.

V gene TRBV5-1 combines with J gene TRBJ2-4; the match to TRBD2 covers 7 bases. The CDR3 spans 15 residues. Germline-derived CDR1 and CDR2 are SGHRS and YFSETQ. V was pared by 5 bases and J by 2 bases, with 7 bases of the junction left unmatched. The CDR3 DNA sequence: TGCGCCAGCAGAGACACGGGGGGTTCCAAAAACATTCAGTACTTC. This translates into CASRDTGGSKNIQYF.

This chain joins TRBV5-4 and TRBJ2-5; 8 positions agree with TRBD2. Per the germline V gene, CDR1 is SGHNT and CDR2 is YYREEE (reference sequence). The CDR3 is 16 amino acids. V trimming: 4 bases; J trimming: 4 bases; junction bases outside the gene matches: 12. CDR3 amino acids: CASSPVPAGVGETQYF. In DNA form, the CDR3 reads TGTGCCAGCAGCCCAGTCCCAGCGGGGGTCGGAGAGACCCAGTACTTC.

The CDR3 region has the DNA TGCGCCAGCAGACTACCACCGGGGAGCTACGAGCAGTACTTC. Protein sequence: CASRLPPGSYEQYF. The chain employs TRBV4-3 and TRBJ2-7; possibly TRBD2 for D (5 bases). Germline CDR1 LGHNA, CDR2 YSLEER. The CDR3 spans 14 residues. V shed 6 bases and J shed 3 bases, with 15 bases lying between them.

CDR3 DNA sequence: TGTGCCTGGACTCCGGGAGGCCCAAATGAAAAACTGTTTTTT. It is translated as CAWTPGGPNEKLFF. The rearrangement joins TRBV30 to TRBJ1-4; no definite D call. The CDR3 is 14 amino acids. Germline lookup yields CDR1 GTSNPN and CDR2 SVGIG (reference sequence). V was shortened by 4 bases and J by 5 bases, with 14 bases between the two germline ends.

The CDR3 protein is CASSQDVGFASANEKLFF. The CDR3 DNA sequence: TGCGCCAGCAGCCAAGATGTGGGGTTCGCGTCAGCTAATGAAAAACTGTTTTTT. V gene TRBV4-3 combines with J gene TRBJ1-4; no firm D call. The ends were cut back, 0 bases at V and 3 bases at J, with 17 bases in the middle. CDR1 LGHNA and CDR2 YSLEER come from the germline V gene. This CDR3 is built from 18 residues.

The V call is TRBV28, the J call TRBJ2-1; 10 bases are shared with TRBD2. The CDR3 is 13 residues long. Germline CDR1 and CDR2: MDHEN and SYDVKM. The V gene end was trimmed by 6 bases and the J gene end by 11 bases; junction bases not matched to a gene: 7. CDR3 residues: CASRDRSGGKQFF. The CDR3 DNA follows: TGTGCCAGCAGGGACCGTAGCGGGGGGAAGCAGTTCTTC.

The chain uses TRBV5-1 and TRBJ2-2; no reliable D call. Germline CDR1 and CDR2: SGHRS and YFSETQ. This CDR3 has 14 residues. Trimming shortened V by 4 bases and J by 4 bases, and 11 bases separated the two germline ends. DNA for the CDR3: TGCGCCAGCAGCCCGGCAGTACTCACCGGGGAGCTGTTTTTT. This translates into CASSPAVLTGELFF.

This chain connects TRBV20-1 to TRBJ1-2; D is undetermined. This CDR3 is 11 amino acids long. Trimming took off 4 bases at V and 5 bases at J, with 8 bases between the two ends. CDR1 DFQATT and CDR2 SNEGSKA come from the germline V gene (reference sequence). This CDR3 reads CSANGGYGYTF. The CDR3 DNA sequence: TGCAGTGCTAACGGCGGGTATGGCTACACCTTC.

V and J are TRBV28 and TRBJ1-2; D may be TRBD1 (6 bases). CDR3 size: 16 residues. V lost 5 bases and J lost 4, with 20 bases in between. CDR1 and CDR2 from the germline V gene are MDHEN and SYDVKM. CDR3 region: CASSPYHRAAGYGYTF. The DNA of the CDR3 is TGTGCCAGCAGTCCGTACCACAGGGCGGCGGGCTATGGCTACACCTTC.

The genes are TRBV28 and TRBJ2-3; no reliable D call. The germline V and J ends were trimmed by 6 bases and 6 bases, with 10 bases remaining between them. This CDR3 has 12 residues. Germline CDR1 and CDR2: MDHEN and SYDVKM. Written as DNA, the CDR3 is TGTGCCAGCAGCCCCCCTCGGGATACGCAGTATTTT. Translating gives CASSPPRDTQYF.

The J gene is TRBJ1-1, the V gene TRBV7-9; D is possibly TRBD1 (5 bases). Trimming stripped 1 base from V and 4 bases from J, with 7 bases between. Germline CDR1 is SEHNR and CDR2 is FQNEAQ (reference sequence). The CDR3 extends over 13 amino acids. The CDR3 DNA reads as TGTGCCAGCAGCTTAGGGACAACCACTGAAGCTTTCTTT. It is translated as CASSLGTTTEAFF.

Here the CDR3 reads CASSFYKGDSPGGVEKLFF. CDR3 nucleotide sequence: TGTGCCAGCAGTTTCTACAAAGGGGATTCACCGGGGGGGGTTGAAAAACTGTTTTTT. The chain links TRBV27 to TRBJ1-4, with D maybe TRBD1 (5 bases). The CDR3 consists of 19 residues. Germline-derived CDR1 and CDR2 are MNHEY and SMNVEV (reference sequence). The ends were cut back, 3 bases at V and 7 bases at J, with 27 bases in the middle. The variable domain in full, with the rest retrieved from reference TRBV27 and TRBJ1-4, is EAQVTQNPRYLITVTGKKLTVTCSQNMNHEYMSWYRQDPGLGLRQIYYSMNVEVTDKGDVPEGYKVSRKEKRNFPLILESPSPNQTSLYFCASSFYKGDSPGGVEKLFFGSGTQLSVL.

This sequence joins TRBV24-1 and TRBJ2-1, with unresolved D. With 7 bases removed from V and 5 bases from J, the gap between germline ends came to 5 bases. Germline values: CDR1 KGHDR, CDR2 SFDVKD. This CDR3 comprises 11 residues. The CDR3 loop reads CATSLDNEQFF. In DNA form, the CDR3 reads TGTGCCACCAGCTTGGACAATGAGCAGTTCTTC.

This clone was detected only once. The chain recombines TRBV6-5 with TRBJ2-3, with D possibly TRBD1 on 5 matching bases. This CDR3 comprises 14 residues. V dropped 4 bases and J dropped 7 bases, with 15 bases sitting between them. Germline-derived CDR1 and CDR2 are MNHEY and SVGAGI. In nucleotides, the CDR3 is TGTGCCAGCAGTTCGCTCTCACAGGAGAATACGCAGTATTTT. It yields the protein CASSSLSQENTQYF.